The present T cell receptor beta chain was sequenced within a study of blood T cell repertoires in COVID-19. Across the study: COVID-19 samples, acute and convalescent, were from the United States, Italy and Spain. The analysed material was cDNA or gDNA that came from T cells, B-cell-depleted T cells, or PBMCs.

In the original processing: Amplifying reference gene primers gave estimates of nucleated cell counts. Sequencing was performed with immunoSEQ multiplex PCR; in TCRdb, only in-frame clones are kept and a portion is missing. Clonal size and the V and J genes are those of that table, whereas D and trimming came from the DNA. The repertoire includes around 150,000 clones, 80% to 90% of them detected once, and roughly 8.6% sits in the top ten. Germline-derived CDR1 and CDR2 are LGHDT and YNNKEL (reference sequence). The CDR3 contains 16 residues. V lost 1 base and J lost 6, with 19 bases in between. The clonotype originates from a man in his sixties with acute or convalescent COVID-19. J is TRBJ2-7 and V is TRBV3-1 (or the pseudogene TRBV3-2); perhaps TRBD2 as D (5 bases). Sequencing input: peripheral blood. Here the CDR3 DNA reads TGTGCCAGCAGCCAAGGAACGAAGCGGAGCCCCCGCGAGCAGTACTTC. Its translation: CASSQGTKRSPREQYF.